The 30 T cell receptor beta chains below come from one sample, sequenced in a study of technical replicates of blood from several donors (dated by TCRdb to 2016 to 2017). Libraries were constructed by the immunoSEQ multiplex PCR assay. TCRdb stores this immuneACCESS table with in-frame sequences only. Part of the clones is absent; in the studies checked, under half of the shortfall reflects unresolved V genes, and no reason is known for the rest. A total of tens of thousands of clones appear in this sample, more than 85% of them only once. In total, the top ten clones hold approximately 0.4% of the sample. The sample was T cells isolated from PBMCs. The receptors come from a human donor in good health. Some clones in this sample may be carry-over from other donors' samples.

In its sample, this clone was seen a few times. The chain's CDR3 is CASTLDRGITEAFF. The DNA of the CDR3 is TGTGCCAGCACCCTCGACAGGGGAATTACTGAAGCTTTCTTT. The genes are TRBV13 and TRBJ1-1, with TRBD1 identical over 8 bases. The CDR3 has 14 amino acids. CDR1 and CDR2 (germline): PRHDT, FYEKMQ (reference sequence). The V and J ends lost 7 bases and 5 bases, in that order; junction bases with no gene match: 9. The variable domain in full, with the rest retrieved from reference TRBV13 and TRBJ1-1, is AAGVIQSPRHLIKEKRETATLKCYPIPRHDTVYWYQQGPGQDPQFLISFYEKMQSDKGSIPDRFSAQQFSDYHSELNMSSLELGDSALYFCASTLDRGITEAFFGQGTRLTVV.

The CDR3 region is CASTRGTSGYNEQFF. Written as DNA, the CDR3 is TGTGCCAGCACAAGAGGGACTAGCGGATACAATGAGCAGTTCTTC. The chain carries TRBV7-6 and TRBJ2-1; 11 nucleotides align to TRBD2. Germline V gene sequence: CDR1 SGHVS, CDR2 FNYEAQ. V trimming: 7 bases; J trimming: 4 bases; junction bases outside the gene matches: 6. This CDR3 has 15 amino acids. The whole variable domain, remainder taken from reference TRBV7-6 and TRBJ2-1, is GAGVSQSPRYKVTKRGQDVALRCDPISGHVSLYWYRQALGQGPEFLTYFNYEAQQDKSGLPNDRFSAERPEGSISTLTIQRTEQRDSAMYRCASTRGTSGYNEQFFGPGTRLTVL.

The chain is built from TRBV4-2 and TRBJ2-7; 7 bases map to TRBD2. The CDR3 is 17 amino acids. Unmatched junction bases numbered 9, after V lost 1 base and J lost 0 bases. Germline V gene data show CDR1 as LGHNA and CDR2 as YNFKEQ. The CDR3 region is CASSQGLRLASSYEQYF. DNA of the CDR3: TGTGCCAGCAGCCAAGGCCTGAGACTAGCCTCCTCCTACGAGCAGTACTTC.

The rearrangement uses TRBV4-3 and TRBJ2-5, with D possibly being TRBD2 (5 bases). The V gene lost 3 bases and the J gene lost 4 bases, with 18 bases spanning the gap. CDR1 is LGHNA and CDR2 is YSLEER in the germline V gene. This CDR3 spans 16 amino acids. CDR3 DNA sequence: TGCGCCAGCAGCCACCTATACCCGGGGTCAGGAGAGACCCAGTACTTC. Protein sequence: CASSHLYPGSGETQYF.

The chain uses TRBV11-2 and TRBJ2-5, with D hard to call. There are 15 residues in the CDR3. Looked up from germline, CDR1 is SGHAT and CDR2 is FQNNGV. V shed 1 base and J shed 2 bases, with 11 bases lying between them. The CDR3 nucleotides are TGTGCCAGCAGCTTAGGGGCACGAATTCAAGAGACCCAGTACTTC. It encodes CASSLGARIQETQYF.

The V call is TRBV6-1, the J call TRBJ2-7; D is perhaps TRBD1 (5 bases). Between the trimmed V and J ends, which lost 6 bases and 3 bases, there was a span of 18 bases. The germline V gene encodes CDR1 MNHNS and CDR2 SASEGT. The CDR3 is 15 amino acids. The CDR3 here is CASRTTPDRGYEQYF. For the CDR3, the DNA is TGTGCCAGCAGGACAACCCCTGACAGAGGCTACGAGCAGTACTTC.

This clone has a single count. The V call is TRBV25-1, the J call TRBJ2-1; 7 bases agree with TRBD1. Germline CDR1 MGHDK, CDR2 SYGVNS. Losses at the gene ends were 6 bases for V and 0 bases for J; bases not matched to a gene: 5. The CDR3 is 15 residues long. The DNA of the CDR3 is TGTGCCAGCAGCAGACAGGGCTTCTCCTACAATGAGCAGTTCTTC. Translating it yields CASSRQGFSYNEQFF.

This chain uses TRBV4-2 with TRBJ2-7, with 10 bases fitting TRBD1. Germline lookup yields CDR1 LGHNA and CDR2 YNFKEQ. This CDR3 is built from 15 residues. V dropped 4 bases and J dropped 2; count of bases not matched to a gene: 5. Here the CDR3 DNA reads TGTGCCAGCAGCCTGACCGGGACAGGGGCCTACGAGCAGTACTTC. This sequence encodes CASSLTGTGAYEQYF.

V usage is TRBV18 and J usage is TRBJ2-3; 11 bases are shared with TRBD2. Trimming at V came to 6 bases and at J to 4 bases, leaving 6 bases not matched to a gene. This CDR3 is 15 amino acids long. The germline V gene encodes CDR1 KGHSH and CDR2 LQKENI. CDR3 residues: CASSPGLAEPDTQYF. CDR3 nucleotide sequence: TGTGCCAGCTCGCCGGGACTAGCGGAGCCAGATACGCAGTATTTT.

This clone has a single count. This chain links TRBV4-3 with TRBJ2-1, with 7 bases aligning to TRBD1. Unmatched junction bases numbered 14, after V lost 4 bases and J lost 2 bases. Germline V gives CDR1 LGHNA, CDR2 YSLEER. This CDR3 spans 18 amino acids. The CDR3 region has the DNA TGCGCCAGCAGCCGCTCCCTTCCCGGGACAGCCACCTACAATGAGCAGTTCTTC. Translation: CASSRSLPGTATYNEQFF.

The chain is built from TRBV19 and TRBJ2-5, with a tentative D call TRBD2 (5 bases). Germline CDR1 LNHDA, CDR2 SQIVND (reference sequence). Between the trimmed V and J ends, which lost 2 bases and 5 bases, there was a span of 15 bases. There are 15 residues in the CDR3. The CDR3 region has the DNA TGTGCCAGTAGTATAAATGAGGGTGGGTTCGAGACCCAGTACTTC. Encoded protein: CASSINEGGFETQYF.

The rearrangement uses TRBV11-3 and TRBJ1-1, with a tentative D call TRBD1 (5 bases). The CDR3 consists of 11 residues. The ends were cut back, 3 bases at V and 11 bases at J, with 10 bases in the middle. Per the germline V gene, CDR1 is SGHNT and CDR2 is YENEEA. CDR3 loop: CASSFAGRAFF. CDR3 DNA: TGTGCCAGCAGCTTTGCAGGGCGTGCTTTCTTT. Full variable domain (missing parts from reference TRBV11-3 and TRBJ1-1): EAGVVQSPRYKIIEKKQPVAFWCNPISGHNTLYWYLQNLGQGPELLIRYENEEAVDDSQLPKDRFSAERLKGVDSTLKIQPAELGDSAVYLCASSFAGRAFFGQGTRLTVV.

This chain links TRBV5-1 with TRBJ2-5; D uncertain. CDR3 size: 14 residues. Per germline, CDR1 SGHRS and CDR2 YFSETQ. Between the trimmed V and J ends, which lost 3 bases and 1 base, there was a span of 10 bases. The CDR3 DNA sequence: TGCGCCAGCAGCTACCTCCACTTCCAAGAGACCCAGTACTTC. Protein sequence: CASSYLHFQETQYF.

This clone was seen once. The DNA for the CDR3 is TGTGCCAGCAGTGAACAGGGGCTTTACAATGAGCAGTTCTTC. This gives the protein CASSEQGLYNEQFF. The rearrangement links TRBV25-1 to TRBJ2-1; D perhaps matches TRBD1 (6 bases). Germline values: CDR1 MGHDK, CDR2 SYGVNS. V lost 2 bases and J lost 4, with 9 bases in between. This CDR3 has 14 amino acids.

This clone was picked up one time. The J gene is TRBJ2-7, the V gene TRBV7-8; 9 bases fit TRBD1. Germline V gene data show CDR1 as SGHVS and CDR2 as FQNEAQ. CDR3 size: 14 residues. V lost 5 bases and J lost 3; bases outside the gene matches: 5. The CDR3 here is CASSAGQGNYEQYF. For the CDR3, the DNA is TGTGCCAGCAGCGCGGGACAGGGAAACTACGAGCAGTACTTC.

The sample holds a few counts of this clone. This chain links TRBV9 with TRBJ1-5; D not certain. The V end was cut by 7 bases, the J end by 0 bases, with 14 bases between. The CDR3 length is 15 residues. CDR1 is SGDLS and CDR2 is YYNGEE in the germline V gene. The CDR3 reads CASAVGWNSNQPQHF. CDR3 bases: TGTGCCAGCGCGGTTGGATGGAATAGCAATCAGCCCCAGCATTTT.

As DNA, the CDR3 is TGCGCCAGCACCCTCGGATCGGGACAGGGGTATGGGAACACTGAAGCTTTCTTT. It is translated as CASTLGSGQGYGNTEAFF. The rearrangement links TRBV4-1 to TRBJ1-1; 10 bases are a match to TRBD1. V lost 7 bases and J lost 1; bases outside the gene matches: 15. The CDR3 is made up of 18 amino acids. Germline loops: CDR1 MGHRA, CDR2 YSYEKL.

The sample holds one count of this clone. This rearrangement joins TRBV4-3 to TRBJ2-7; 7 bases match TRBD2. The CDR3 has 15 residues. After removal of 6 bases from V and 4 bases from J, the junction contained 12 bases not matched to a gene. The V gene's germline CDR1 is LGHNA and CDR2 YSLEER. The CDR3 loop reads CASRSRLASGYEQYF. The CDR3, as DNA: TGCGCCAGCAGATCCCGGTTGGCTAGCGGTTACGAGCAGTACTTC.

The rearrangement links TRBV4-3 to TRBJ2-5; TRBD1 might be the D (6 bases). Per germline, CDR1 LGHNA and CDR2 YSLEER. V lost 2 bases to trimming and J lost 5 bases, with 9 bases between them. The CDR3 extends over 13 amino acids. This CDR3 reads CASSQQGRETQYF. In nucleotides, the CDR3 is TGCGCCAGCAGCCAACAGGGGCGGGAGACCCAGTACTTC.

This chain connects TRBV4-1 to TRBJ2-7; 8 positions match TRBD1. Germline V gene data show CDR1 as MGHRA and CDR2 as YSYEKL. There are 14 residues in the CDR3. After removal of 4 bases from V and 0 bases from J, the junction contained 2 bases not matched to a gene. The CDR3 sequence is CASSPGQGSYEQYF. As DNA, the CDR3 is TGCGCCAGCAGCCCTGGACAGGGCTCCTACGAGCAGTACTTC.

The CDR3 here is CASSRSTGQQHEQYF. CDR3 nucleotides: TGTGCCAGTAGTAGGTCAACAGGGCAACAACACGAGCAGTACTTC. The chain has TRBV19 and TRBJ2-7, with TRBD1 as a possible D gene (6 bases). Germline CDR1 is LNHDA and CDR2 is SQIVND (reference sequence). V dropped 4 bases and J dropped 5 bases, with 18 bases sitting between them. CDR3 size: 15 residues.

The rearrangement links TRBV6-6 to TRBJ1-5; D not certain. The CDR3 contains 16 residues. Germline loops: CDR1 MNHNY, CDR2 SVGAGI (reference sequence). Trimming pared 2 bases from V and 4 bases from J, leaving 15 bases between. The CDR3 DNA is TGTGCCAGCAGTTACGGAGGGAGCGGAGCAAATCAGCCCCAGCATTTT. It specifies CASSYGGSGANQPQHF.

V usage is TRBV7-9 and J usage is TRBJ2-1, with D perhaps TRBD2 (5 bases). There are 14 residues in the CDR3. The germline V and J ends were trimmed by 1 base and 10 bases, with 14 bases remaining between them. From germline, CDR1 is SEHNR and CDR2 FQNEAQ (reference sequence). In DNA form, the CDR3 reads TGTGCCAGCAGCTTAGTTTCCGGAGGATCCGAGCAGTTCTTC. As protein: CASSLVSGGSEQFF.

Concerning this clone: At the DNA level, this CDR3 is encoded by other sequences in the same sample as well. The J gene is TRBJ1-1, the V gene TRBV6-1; 8 bases match TRBD1. The trim removed 4 bases at V and 4 bases at J, leaving 2 bases unmatched. CDR3 length equals 13 residues. CDR1 and CDR2 from the germline V gene are MNHNS and SASEGT. The CDR3 DNA is TGTGCCAGCAGTGCCGGGACAGGCACTGAAGCTTTCTTT. Its translation is CASSAGTGTEAFF.

The V gene is TRBV29-1, the J gene TRBJ2-5; 10 nucleotides align to TRBD1. V trimming: 0 bases; J trimming: 4 bases; junction bases outside the gene matches: 11. CDR1 is SQVTM, CDR2 ANQGSEA, per germline. The CDR3 is 17 residues long. CDR3 DNA: TGCAGCGTTGAAGACCGGGACAGGGGACCAAATGGAGAGACCCAGTACTTC. This translates into CSVEDRDRGPNGETQYF.

Regarding this clone: The same CDR3 can be traced to other DNA sequences in this sample. The rearrangement uses TRBV4-1 and TRBJ2-7; the match to TRBD2 covers 10 bases. V was clipped by 5 bases and J by 2 bases; unmatched bases: 6. Germline assignment: CDR1 MGHRA and CDR2 YSYEKL. This CDR3 has 15 amino acids. CDR3 nucleotide sequence: TGCGCCAGCAGCTCGTTAGCGGGAGGCCCCTACGAGCAGTACTTC. This gives the protein CASSSLAGGPYEQYF.

The CDR3, as DNA: TGTGCCACAAGGGGAGGGGGCTATGGCTACACCTTC. This encodes CATRGGGYGYTF. This sequence joins TRBV19 and TRBJ1-2, with D maybe TRBD1 (6 bases). Trimming removed 10 bases from V and 4 bases from J, with 13 bases in between. Germline values: CDR1 LNHDA, CDR2 SQIVND (reference sequence). The CDR3 has 12 amino acids.

The J gene is TRBJ2-2, the V gene TRBV5-8, with 11 bases identical to TRBD2. With V trimmed by 3 bases and J by 3 bases, 1 base remained unmatched. Germline CDR1 is SGHTS and CDR2 is YDEGEE. The CDR3 covers 15 residues. This CDR3 reads CASSSLAGDTGELFF. CDR3 in DNA: TGTGCCAGCAGCTCACTAGCGGGAGACACCGGGGAGCTGTTTTTT. The full variable domain, rest sourced from reference TRBV5-8 and TRBJ2-2, is EAGVTQSPTHLIKTRGQQATLRCSPISGHTSVYWYQQALGLGLQFLLWYDEGEERNRGNFPPRFSGRQFPNYSSELNVNALELEDSALYLCASSSLAGDTGELFFGEGSRLTVL.

The chain links TRBV7-3 to TRBJ1-2; 7 nucleotides align to TRBD1. V gave up 4 bases and J gave up 3 bases; unmatched junction bases: 11. The CDR3 is made up of 16 amino acids. Germline V gene sequence: CDR1 SGHTA, CDR2 FQGTGA. CDR3 amino acids: CASSYTFYRGDYGYTF. DNA for the CDR3: TGTGCCAGCAGCTATACCTTTTACAGGGGAGACTATGGCTACACCTTC.

J is TRBJ2-5 and V is TRBV20-1, with a tentative D call TRBD1 (6 bases). This CDR3 contains 11 residues. Germline V gives CDR1 DFQATT, CDR2 SNEGSKA (reference sequence). Between the trimmed V and J ends, which lost 2 bases and 5 bases, there was a span of 6 bases. DNA for the CDR3: TGCAGTGCTAGACAGGGGGAGACCCAGTACTTC. This codes for CSARQGETQYF.